The 21 T cell receptor beta chains below were found in one sample sequenced in a study of beta chain features in type 1 diabetes. Every bit of the isolated RNA underwent reverse transcription, so sequencing read expressed TCRB transcripts. Method: immunoSEQ multiplex PCR; TCRdb's copy keeps in-frame clones and lacks some. Among around 250,000 clones listed, approximately 14% were seen once. The sample was naive CD4+ T cells from blood. All receptors derive from a woman in her thirties or forties in good health.

The chain uses TRBV1 and TRBJ1-6; TRBD1 reflects the table's D call only, with no check against the DNA. TRBV1 is given as a pseudogene. The CDR3 is made up of 19 amino acids. DNA of the CDR3: TGCACCAGCAGCCACGGGGACAGGGTGAAGGGATCCTATAATTCACCCCTCCACTTT. Translated, it gives CTSSHGDRVKGSYNSPLHF.

This chain connects TRBV5-4 to TRBJ2-1; 8 bases are a match to TRBD2. The CDR3 loop spans 14 amino acids. Per germline, CDR1 SGHNT and CDR2 YYREEE (reference sequence). Trimming at V came to 4 bases and at J to 5 bases, leaving 5 bases not matched to a gene. The CDR3 loop reads CASSKKTSDNEQFF. As DNA, the CDR3 is TGTGCCAGCAGCAAAAAGACTAGCGACAATGAGCAGTTCTTC. The whole variable domain, filled in from reference TRBV5-4 and TRBJ2-1, reads ETGVTQSPTHLIKTRGQQVTLRCSSQSGHNTVSWYQQALGQGPQFIFQYYREEENGRGNFPPRFSGLQFPNYSSELNVNALELDDSALYLCASSKKTSDNEQFFGPGTRLTVL.

The chain joins TRBV19 to TRBJ2-1; 7 bases are a match to TRBD2. This CDR3 comprises 15 residues. Germline V lookup: CDR1 LNHDA, CDR2 SQIVND (reference sequence). J was trimmed by 6 bases and V by 5 bases; bases with no gene match: 10. CDR3 bases: TGTGCCAGTAGTCCAACGACTAGCACGGGCAATGAGCAGTTCTTC. This codes for CASSPTTSTGNEQFF.

This clone was picked up a small number of times. CDR3 amino acids: CASSTGLSDEKLFF. The CDR3 DNA reads TGTGCCAGCAGTACAGGGTTATCGGATGAAAAACTGTTTTTT. V and J are TRBV6-1 and TRBJ1-4; TRBD1 is a possible D gene (6 bases). V shed 5 bases and J shed 6 bases, with 13 bases lying between them. CDR3 length: 14 amino acids. CDR1 MNHNS and CDR2 SASEGT come from the germline V gene.

This chain links TRBV1 with TRBJ2-7; TRBD2, the table's D call, was not compared with the DNA. TRBV1 is reported as a pseudogene. This CDR3 comprises 12 residues. For the CDR3, the DNA is TGCACCAGCAGCCGGCTAGGCTACGAGCAGTACTTC. It yields the protein CTSSRLGYEQYF.

This clone showed up just a few times. This chain uses TRBV6-1 with TRBJ1-2; the match to TRBD1 covers 7 bases. This CDR3 is built from 15 residues. Per the germline V gene, CDR1 is MNHNS and CDR2 is SASEGT. After removal of 5 bases from V and 4 bases from J, the junction contained 10 bases not matched to a gene. CDR3 DNA: TGTGCCAGCAGTCAAACCTGGGACAGTCCCTATGGCTACACCTTC. Protein: CASSQTWDSPYGYTF.

This clone was seen more than once but under ten times. The chain recombines TRBV7-2 with TRBJ2-3; the D gene is possibly TRBD2 (5 bases). This CDR3 is built from 15 residues. Germline-derived CDR1 and CDR2 are SGHTA and FQGNSA. V was pared by 2 bases and J by 6 bases, with 15 bases between. The CDR3 nucleotides are TGTGCCAGCAGCTTATTCCTCATGAGGGCGGATACGCAGTATTTT. It codes for CASSLFLMRADTQYF. The full variable domain, completed using reference TRBV7-2 and TRBJ2-3, is GAGVSQSPSNKVTEKGKDVELRCDPISGHTALYWYRQSLGQGLEFLIYFQGNSAPDKSGLPSDRFSAERTGGSVSTLTIQRTQQEDSAVYLCASSLFLMRADTQYFGPGTRLTVL.

This clone was picked up one time. In nucleotides, the CDR3 is TGCGCCAGCATCCCGACCCCGGGACAGGGTCTGACAGATACGCAGTATTTT. Translation: CASIPTPGQGLTDTQYF. V and J are TRBV5-1 and TRBJ2-3; 9 bases fit TRBD1. V dropped 6 bases and J dropped 3; count of bases not matched to a gene: 14. Germline V gene data show CDR1 as SGHRS and CDR2 as YFSETQ. This CDR3 is built from 17 residues.

The chain links TRBV9 to TRBJ2-7; TRBD2 aligns across 12 bases. Germline V gene sequence: CDR1 SGDLS, CDR2 YYNGEE. Unmatched junction bases numbered 1, after V lost 3 bases and J lost 3 bases. CDR3 length: 14 amino acids. The CDR3 DNA follows: TGTGCCAGCAGCGCGGGACTAGCGGGCTACGAGCAGTACTTC. Translated, it gives CASSAGLAGYEQYF. Combining the CDR3 with reference TRBV9 and TRBJ2-7 gives the whole variable domain DSGVTQTPKHLITATGQRVTLRCSPRSGDLSVYWYQQSLDQGLQFLIQYYNGEERAKGNILERFSAQQFPDLHSELNLSSLELGDSALYFCASSAGLAGYEQYFGPGTRLTVT.

V usage is TRBV18 and J usage is TRBJ1-2, with D uncertain. V was shortened by 6 bases and J by 5 bases, with 13 bases between the two germline ends. Germline V gene data show CDR1 as KGHSH and CDR2 as LQKENI. The CDR3 runs 13 residues. The CDR3 DNA reads TGTGCCAGCTCCCCCAATACAGAATATGGCTACACCTTC. Translated, it gives CASSPNTEYGYTF.

The gene calls are TRBV7-2 and TRBJ2-5; D not certain. Germline CDR1 SGHTA, CDR2 FQGNSA. Trimming cost V 1 base and J 5 bases, with 14 bases left between them. The CDR3 has 15 amino acids. The CDR3: CASSLGSSVLETQYF. The CDR3 DNA reads TGTGCCAGCAGCTTAGGTTCATCGGTTTTGGAGACCCAGTACTTC. Complete variable domain (other parts from reference TRBV7-2 and TRBJ2-5): GAGVSQSPSNKVTEKGKDVELRCDPISGHTALYWYRQSLGQGLEFLIYFQGNSAPDKSGLPSDRFSAERTGGSVSTLTIQRTQQEDSAVYLCASSLGSSVLETQYFGPGTRLLVL.

The J gene is TRBJ1-2, the V gene TRBV2; TRBD1 is a possible D gene (5 bases). Germline values: CDR1 SNHLY, CDR2 FYNNEI. CDR3 length equals 14 residues. V lost 3 bases, J lost 8 bases, and 16 bases lay in between. The DNA of the CDR3 is TGTGCCAGCAGTGACTTGGGGCAGGGATGGGGCTACACCTTC. Protein sequence: CASSDLGQGWGYTF.

This chain joins TRBV15 and TRBJ1-1; 7 nucleotides agree with TRBD1. This CDR3 is built from 13 residues. Germline CDR1 reads LNHNV; CDR2 reads YYDKDF (reference sequence). V lost 1 base, J lost 7 bases, and 3 bases stayed unmatched. This chain's CDR3 is CATSRGRGSEAFF. DNA for the CDR3: TGTGCCACCAGCAGAGGCAGGGGGAGTGAAGCTTTCTTT.

This rearrangement joins TRBV11-3 to TRBJ1-1, with a tentative D call TRBD1 (5 bases). The germline gives CDR1 SGHNT, CDR2 YENEEA. The ends were cut back, 7 bases at V and 5 bases at J, with 11 bases in the middle. The CDR3 contains 12 residues. The CDR3 here is CASKGGGTEAFF. For the CDR3, the DNA is TGTGCCAGCAAGGGCGGGGGGACTGAAGCTTTCTTT.

This clone was recorded a few times. The chain couples TRBV29-1 to TRBJ1-4; 7 bases map to TRBD1. The germline V gene has CDR1 SQVTM and CDR2 ANQGSEA. This CDR3 has 13 residues. V lost 2 bases and J lost 6; bases outside the gene matches: 3. This CDR3 is CSVEQGEDEKLFF. In DNA form, the CDR3 reads TGCAGCGTTGAACAGGGGGAGGATGAAAAACTGTTTTTT.

This chain uses TRBV5-6 with TRBJ2-2, with D hard to call. V was shortened by 0 bases and J by 1 base, with 4 bases between the two germline ends. The CDR3 sequence is 14 residues long. CDR1 is SGHDT, CDR2 YYEEEE, per germline. CDR3 residues: CASSLAGNTGELFF. As DNA, the CDR3 is TGTGCCAGCAGCTTGGCAGGGAACACCGGGGAGCTGTTTTTT.

The V and J genes are TRBV5-6 and TRBJ2-5, with 14 bases lining up with TRBD2. The trim removed 6 bases at V and 5 bases at J, leaving 9 bases unmatched. CDR3 length equals 16 residues. CDR1 SGHDT and CDR2 YYEEEE come from the germline V gene. The CDR3 bases are TGTGCCAGCACCGAGACTAGCGGGGGGGCCTGGGAGACCCAGTACTTC. Its translation: CASTETSGGAWETQYF. The complete variable domain, with remaining parts taken from reference TRBV5-6 and TRBJ2-5, reads DAGVTQSPTHLIKTRGQQVTLRCSPKSGHDTVSWYQQALGQGPQFIFQYYEEEERQRGNFPDRFSGHQFPNYSSELNVNALLLGDSALYLCASTETSGGAWETQYFGPGTRLLVL.

The chain recombines TRBV15 with TRBJ2-2, with TRBD1 identical over 11 bases. The CDR3 loop spans 18 amino acids. The trim removed 0 bases at V and 3 bases at J, leaving 6 bases unmatched. Per the germline V gene, CDR1 is LNHNV and CDR2 is YYDKDF (reference sequence). Written as DNA, the CDR3 is TGTGCCACCAGCAGAGATCGGGGACAGGGGGTTTACACCGGGGAGCTGTTTTTT. Its translation is CATSRDRGQGVYTGELFF.

This clone was picked up a small number of times. This rearrangement joins TRBV5-1 to TRBJ1-1; D is uncertain. Trimming cost V 0 bases and J 4 bases, with 10 bases left between them. The CDR3 extends over 14 amino acids. Germline V gene sequence: CDR1 SGHRS, CDR2 YFSETQ. The DNA of the CDR3 is TGCGCCAGCAGCTTGGCTTCCCCGAGCACTGAAGCTTTCTTT. Amino acids: CASSLASPSTEAFF. Combining the CDR3 with reference TRBV5-1 and TRBJ1-1 gives the whole variable domain KAGVTQTPRYLIKTRGQQVTLSCSPISGHRSVSWYQQTPGQGLQFLFEYFSETQRNKGNFPGRFSGRQFSNSRSEMNVSTLELGDSALYLCASSLASPSTEAFFGQGTRLTVV.

This clone was seen a handful of times. The chain couples TRBV6-5 to TRBJ1-1, with a possible D match to TRBD1 (5 bases). The CDR3 has 9 residues. V was clipped by 11 bases and J by 8 bases, with 9 bases between them. Germline assignment: CDR1 MNHEY and CDR2 SVGAGI. CDR3 sequence (DNA): TGTGCCGAAGGGGTCGAAGCTTTCTTT. Its translation: CAEGVEAFF.

The chain carries TRBV9 and TRBJ1-2, with D tentatively TRBD1 (5 bases). The CDR3 length is 13 residues. The V end was cut by 4 bases, the J end by 2 bases, with 9 bases between. CDR1 and CDR2 (germline): SGDLS, YYNGEE. The CDR3 region has the DNA TGTGCCAGCAGCCCGGGGGACAACTATGGCTACACCTTC. Translation: CASSPGDNYGYTF. Full variable domain (remainder filled in from reference TRBV9 and TRBJ1-2): DSGVTQTPKHLITATGQRVTLRCSPRSGDLSVYWYQQSLDQGLQFLIQYYNGEERAKGNILERFSAQQFPDLHSELNLSSLELGDSALYFCASSPGDNYGYTFGSGTRLTVV.